This T cell receptor beta chain was retrieved from a study of CD8+ T cells in alopecia areata (dated by TCRdb to 2016 to 2019). Looking at the study overall: Treated patients were enrolled in an open-label pilot trial of oral tofacitinib, 5 to 10 mg twice daily, for moderate-to-severe alopecia areata. Patients stayed on tofacitinib for 6 to 18 months and then had 6 months of follow-up off drug so that delayed response and recurrence could be assessed. In both human patients and the C3H/HeJ mouse model, the study applied high-throughput TCRbeta sequencing to look at T cell clonal expansion in alopecia areata. In humans, TCRbeta sequencing was performed on scalp tissue and on sorted CD4+ and CD8+ peripheral blood T cells from healthy controls and from patients with patchy or totalis/universalis alopecia areata. Biopsies were taken from tofacitinib-treated patients at baseline and at 4 and 24 weeks of treatment, and a later scalp biopsy was taken in several of the tofacitinib-treated patients. Scalp clonality was compared across normal scalp (n=4), patchy alopecia areata scalp (n=8), and alopecia totalis/universalis scalp (n=8). RNA was extracted with the PAXgene miRNA kit for fixed scalp, the miRNeasy kit for PBMCs, and the RNeasy kit for mouse skin. TCRbeta CDR3 regions were amplified by immunoSEQ multiplex PCR with 35 Vbeta forward and 13 Jbeta reverse primers.

Deletion took 3 bases off V and 2 bases off J, with a span of 11 bases between the germline ends. The CDR3 numbers 13 residues from cysteine through phenylalanine. Just CDR3 DNA is preserved here, 39 bases in frame from base 1. The germline V gene specifies SQVTM as CDR1 and ANQGSEA as CDR2. The time point label for this specimen denotes: baseline before oral tofacitinib. From alopecia areata patients, peripheral blood was collected along with lesional scalp punch biopsies. PBMCs were isolated by density centrifugation and stained for CD3, CD4 and CD8, after which CD4+ and CD8+ T cells were sorted on a FACSAria. Library creation used the immunoSEQ multiplex PCR assay. RNA was extracted from all samples and reverse transcribed into cDNA as template for TCR sequencing. First-strand cDNA was synthesized using SuperScript III with a 2:1 mix of oligo-dT and random hexamers. A synthetic immune receptor repertoire was used to measure amplification bias, and any remaining bias was corrected computationally. In the original analysis: After raw reads were preprocessed to remove errors, the CDR3 was defined following IMGT conventions as running from the conserved cysteine to phenylalanine. Clonality was calculated as 1 minus Shannon entropy normalized by log2 of the number of productive unique TCRs. Whether each scalp clone was CD4 or CD8 was inferred by checking scalp TCRbeta sequences against the CD4 and CD8 repertoires from sorted blood. This immuneACCESS table, as held by TCRdb, lists in-frame sequences with V and J called but not all clones. Of the missing ones, under half trace to an unresolved V gene in checked studies; the others have no known cause. The V and J calls and the clone size are those of that table, but D and trimming were determined from the DNA. In all, the sample holds 55,000 to 70,000 clones, and more than 40% of those were seen once. Jointly, the top ten make up about 17% of the sample.

General study outcomes and caveats: Unlike mouse skin, where gammadelta T cells dominate, normal human skin contains resident alphabeta T cells that get sequenced too, which complicates analysis of the scalp TCR repertoire. Shared TCR sequences between patients were less evident than in mice, which may be partly attributable to HLA diversity in the patient population. Compared with normal scalp, lesional scalp had higher clonality and more expanded CD8+ clones, particularly in alopecia totalis/universalis, a pattern that suggests antigenic drive.

Note on this clone: What this receptor recognizes is not known. No base-level quality is on record; no much larger clone is a single base apart.

The V and J genes are TRBV29-1 and TRBJ2-7, with TRBD2 tentatively as D gene (7 bases match). This sequence was found in a human donor with alopecia areata. Sequencing was performed on CD8+ T cells sorted from blood, taken at week 0. The nucleotides are TGCAGCGTTGAGGGGGGGCGTCCCTACGAGCAGTACTTC. It is translated as CSVEGGRPYEQYF.